This T cell receptor beta chain was captured in a study of human T cells and chemical hapten exposure. Across the study: Minor volume differences among pooled libraries chiefly drove per-sample TCR yield variation.

Via MiXCR, TCRdb re-called the 5' RACE reads, giving one row per CDR3 protein. Among under 100,000 distinct CDR3 sequences listed, 15% to 20% were seen once. Sequencing started from total RNA isolated from unfractionated whole blood. A remark on this clonotype: Its cognate antigen is unknown. The junction shows a germline mismatch at one end, possibly a read error.

Whole-study findings and limits: The number of TCRs above 1 in 1000 frequency did not change after DPC sensitization.

This CDR3 is 10 amino acids long. This TCR was sampled from a female donor in good health. The V gene is TRBV23-1, the J gene TRBJ1-1; D unresolved. TRBV23-1 is assigned to the ORF class and has an uncertain function. CDR3 nucleotide sequence: TGCGCCAGCAGTCGGACCGCTGTCCCATTT. This gives the protein CASSRTAVPF.